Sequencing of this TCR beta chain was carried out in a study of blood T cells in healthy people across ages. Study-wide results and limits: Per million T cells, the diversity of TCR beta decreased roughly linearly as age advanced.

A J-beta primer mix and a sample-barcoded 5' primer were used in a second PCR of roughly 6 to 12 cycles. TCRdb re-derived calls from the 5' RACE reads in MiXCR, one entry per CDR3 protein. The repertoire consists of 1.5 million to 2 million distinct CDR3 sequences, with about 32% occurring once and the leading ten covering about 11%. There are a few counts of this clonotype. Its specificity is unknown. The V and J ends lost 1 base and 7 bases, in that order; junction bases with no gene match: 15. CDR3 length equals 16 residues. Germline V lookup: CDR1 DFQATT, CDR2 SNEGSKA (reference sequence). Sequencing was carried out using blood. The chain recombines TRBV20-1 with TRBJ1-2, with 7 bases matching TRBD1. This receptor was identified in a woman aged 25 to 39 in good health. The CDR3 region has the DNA TGCAGTGCTAGAGGAAACACAGGGGCCAGGGGTGGTGGCTACACCTTC. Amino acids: CSARGNTGARGGGYTF.